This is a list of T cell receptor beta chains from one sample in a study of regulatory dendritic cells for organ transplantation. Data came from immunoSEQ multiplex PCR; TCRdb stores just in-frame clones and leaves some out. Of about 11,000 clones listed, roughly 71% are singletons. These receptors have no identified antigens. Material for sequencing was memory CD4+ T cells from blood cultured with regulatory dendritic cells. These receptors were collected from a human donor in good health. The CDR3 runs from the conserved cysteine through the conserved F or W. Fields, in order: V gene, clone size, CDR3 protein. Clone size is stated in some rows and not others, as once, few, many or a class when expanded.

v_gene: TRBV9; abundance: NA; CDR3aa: CASSVGAGGSETQYF
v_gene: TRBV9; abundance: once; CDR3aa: CASSVERLAGTDTQYF
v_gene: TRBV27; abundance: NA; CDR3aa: CASRRDLNEKLFF
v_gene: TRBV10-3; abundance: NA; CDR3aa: CAISPGRGYSNQPQHF
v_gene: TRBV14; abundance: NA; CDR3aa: CASSPLRSSGNEQFF
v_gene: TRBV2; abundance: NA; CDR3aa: CASSATSGETQYF
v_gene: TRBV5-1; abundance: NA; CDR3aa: CASSPGLDFTDTQYF
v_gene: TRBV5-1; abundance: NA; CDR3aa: CASSLDRDGDTQYF
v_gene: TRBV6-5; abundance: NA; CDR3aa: CASSLTVVYNTEAFF
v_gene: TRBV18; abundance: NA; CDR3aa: CASSPMVDQPQHF
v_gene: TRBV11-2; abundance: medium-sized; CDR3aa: CASSLVQVNTYEQYF
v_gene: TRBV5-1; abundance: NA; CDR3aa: CASSMGLAGGPISTDTQYF
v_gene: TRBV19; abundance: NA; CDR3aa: CASSIPTRGKRTRGDPQHF
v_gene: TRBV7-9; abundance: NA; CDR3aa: CASSGDSGFRGYTF
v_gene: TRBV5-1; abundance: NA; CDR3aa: CASSLLTGNYGYTF
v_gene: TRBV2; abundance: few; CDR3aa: CASRRETNYGYTF
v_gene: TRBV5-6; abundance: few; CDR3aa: CASSLGGQEYGYTF
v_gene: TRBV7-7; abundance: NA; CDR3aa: CASSLGGPGETQYF
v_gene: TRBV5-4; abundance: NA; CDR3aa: CASSSTSGGEAYGYTF
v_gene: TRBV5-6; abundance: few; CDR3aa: CASSPRGAPPQFF
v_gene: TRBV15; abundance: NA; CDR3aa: CATSRDRFLAGGTDTQYF
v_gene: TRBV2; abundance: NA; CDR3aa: CASSEGASGDYEQYF
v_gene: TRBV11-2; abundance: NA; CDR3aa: CASSSWRGRDYGYTF
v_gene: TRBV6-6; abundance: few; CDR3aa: CASSPGSYEQYF
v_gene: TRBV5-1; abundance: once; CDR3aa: CASGEGLGTDTQYF
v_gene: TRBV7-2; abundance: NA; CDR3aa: CASSSQGSNTEAFF
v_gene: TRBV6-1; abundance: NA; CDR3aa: CASKTGVARNTEAFF
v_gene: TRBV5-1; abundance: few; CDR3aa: CASSIGTGVDTQYF
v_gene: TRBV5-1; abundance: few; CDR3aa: CASSEGQGGGELFF
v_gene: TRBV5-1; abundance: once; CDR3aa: CASTQRGSTNEKLFF
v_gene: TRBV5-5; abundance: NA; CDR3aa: CASSLQEGRGTDTQYF
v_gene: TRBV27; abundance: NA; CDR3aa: CASTDGGSGANVLTF
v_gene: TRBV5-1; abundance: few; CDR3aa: CASSAMTSGGSYEQYF
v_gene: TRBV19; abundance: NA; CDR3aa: CASSNGGTKETQYF
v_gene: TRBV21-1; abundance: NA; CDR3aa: CASSKGGQGYSNQPQHF
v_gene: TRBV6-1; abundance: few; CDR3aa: CASSEGTRGGSQAFF
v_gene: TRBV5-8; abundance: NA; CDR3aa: CASSLTGNSPLHF
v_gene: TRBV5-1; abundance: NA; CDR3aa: CASSSLQAGRYNEQFF
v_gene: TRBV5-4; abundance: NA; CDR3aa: CASSLWGTGGPYEQYF
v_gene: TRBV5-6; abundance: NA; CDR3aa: CASSFRTGRNEKLFF